The T cell receptor beta chain described here comes from a study of lymphopenia after photon versus proton radiotherapy. Broader study findings: Post-nadir diversity loss with photons came from oligoclonal expansion, particularly CD8+ Temra cells.

The ends were cut back, 7 bases at V and 8 bases at J, with 20 bases in the middle. There are 15 residues in the CDR3. Germline lookup yields CDR1 LNHDA and CDR2 SQIVND (reference sequence). The protocol was immunoSEQ multiplex PCR, while the TCRdb copy is restricted to in-frame clones and leaves out a portion. The sample consists of about 22,000 clones, roughly 89% of them appearing once. As for this clone: Its antigen is unknown.

This chain connects TRBV19 to TRBJ1-4; D is perhaps TRBD1 (6 bases). This TCR was recovered from an older man with esophageal cancer. The sequences come from peripheral blood, collected from a patient treated with proton-based radiotherapy. The CDR3: CASTEETGWREKLFF. The CDR3 DNA reads TGTGCCAGTACAGAAGAAACAGGGTGGAGGGAAAAACTGTTTTTT.